One and the same sample provided the 11 T cell receptor beta chains below, sequenced in a study of shared T cell receptors in the human thymus. Method: immunoSEQ multiplex PCR; TCRdb's copy keeps in-frame clones and lacks some. The repertoire has hundreds of thousands of clones, about 90% of them found once; the top ten carry roughly 0.0087%. The sample also formed part of further work on human thymus T cells.

Sequenced sample: thymocytes. The receptor source for this set is a boy less than two years old with a congenital heart defect.

V usage is TRBV5-6 and J usage is TRBJ2-1; perhaps TRBD1 as D (6 bases). This CDR3 has 18 residues. The germline gives CDR1 SGHDT, CDR2 YYEEEE. Trimming removed 4 bases at V and 0 bases at J, with 20 bases between. CDR3 bases: TGTGCCAGCAGCCTCAGACAGGACTCGAGGGGCTCCTACAATGAGCAGTTCTTC. It yields the protein CASSLRQDSRGSYNEQFF.

This chain joins TRBV27 and TRBJ1-1; 8 bases are a match to TRBD1. Trimming took 4 bases from V and 7 from J; bases not matched to a gene: 5. CDR1 and CDR2 from the germline V gene are MNHEY and SMNVEV (reference sequence). This CDR3 has 13 amino acids. In DNA form, the CDR3 reads TGTGCCAGCAGTTCCCGGGACAGGAGTGAAGCTTTCTTT. It codes for CASSSRDRSEAFF.

This sequence joins TRBV2 and TRBJ2-3, with D perhaps matching TRBD2 (6 bases). Trimming stripped 6 bases from V and 0 bases from J, with 19 bases between. Looked up from germline, CDR1 is SNHLY and CDR2 is FYNNEI. The CDR3 runs 17 residues. The CDR3 DNA reads as TGTGCCAGCAGCGCGGAATTCCTAGCGCTGAGCACAGATACGCAGTATTTT. Translating gives CASSAEFLALSTDTQYF.

This clone is a singleton in its sample. The V call is TRBV21-1, the J call TRBJ2-5; no DNA check was done on the table's D call, TRBD1. TRBV21-1 is given as a pseudogene. This CDR3 comprises 17 residues. CDR3 in amino acids: CASSKVNHRGHEETQYF. The DNA of the CDR3 is TGTGCCAGCAGCAAAGTTAATCACAGGGGGCACGAGGAGACCCAGTACTTC.

V gene TRBV6-1 combines with J gene TRBJ1-6, with 8 bases lining up with TRBD1. The CDR3 extends over 14 amino acids. The trim removed 8 bases at V and 9 bases at J, leaving 9 bases unmatched. Per the germline V gene, CDR1 is MNHNS and CDR2 is SASEGT. DNA for the CDR3: TGTGCCAGCGATCAGACAGGGGAACCTTCACCCCTCCACTTT. Translation gives CASDQTGEPSPLHF.

This rearrangement joins TRBV9 to TRBJ1-2; maybe TRBD1 (5 bases). V lost 0 bases, J lost 7 bases, and 13 bases lay in between. Germline loops: CDR1 SGDLS, CDR2 YYNGEE. The length of the CDR3 is 14 residues. CDR3 in amino acids: CASSVGLGEPGYTF. Here the CDR3 DNA reads TGTGCCAGCAGCGTAGGCCTAGGGGAACCTGGCTACACCTTC.

The rearrangement links TRBV14 to TRBJ1-1, with TRBD1 identical over 7 bases. Germline V gene data show CDR1 as SGHDN and CDR2 as FVKESK. V was clipped by 3 bases and J by 7 bases; unmatched bases: 5. The CDR3 has 13 amino acids. This CDR3 reads CASSQTGTDEAFF. In nucleotides, the CDR3 is TGTGCCAGCAGCCAGACCGGGACAGATGAAGCTTTCTTT.

This clone was detected a few times. CDR3 DNA: TGTGCCACCAGCAGAGATCCTTGCGGGGGCTTCCAAGAGACCCAGTACTTC. It encodes CATSRDPCGGFQETQYF. The V call is TRBV15, the J call TRBJ2-5; the D gene is possibly TRBD2 (7 bases). Germline V gene lookup returns CDR1 LNHNV and CDR2 YYDKDF (reference sequence). CDR3 length equals 17 residues. Trimming removed 0 bases at V and 1 base at J, with 15 bases between. Based on the CDR3 plus reference TRBV15 and TRBJ2-5, the full variable domain is DAMVIQNPRYQVTQFGKPVTLSCSQTLNHNVMYWYQQKSSQAPKLLFHYYDKDFNNEADTPDNFQSRRPNTSFCFLDIRSPGLGDTAMYLCATSRDPCGGFQETQYFGPGTRLLVL.

The chain carries TRBV25-1 and TRBJ1-2; D is ambiguous. CDR3 length equals 14 residues. V lost 0 bases, J lost 6 bases, and 11 bases lay in between. The germline CDR1 and CDR2 sequences are MGHDK and SYGVNS. The CDR3 region is CASSEYFRPDGYTF. Here the CDR3 DNA reads TGTGCCAGCAGTGAATATTTCAGGCCTGATGGCTACACCTTC.

The chain carries TRBV14 and TRBJ1-6; 7 bases line up with TRBD1. Germline V gene data show CDR1 as SGHDN and CDR2 as FVKESK. The CDR3 has 17 residues. J lost 7 bases, V lost 4 bases, and 13 bases had no gene match. The CDR3 is CASSRGTVSLSNSPLHF. Here the CDR3 DNA reads TGTGCCAGCAGCCGCGGGACAGTCAGCCTCTCGAATTCACCCCTCCACTTT. Complete variable domain (other parts from reference TRBV14 and TRBJ1-6): EAGVTQFPSHSVIEKGQTVTLRCDPISGHDNLYWYRRVMGKEIKFLLHFVKESKQDESGMPNNRFLAERTGGTYSTLKVQPAELEDSGVYFCASSRGTVSLSNSPLHFGNGTRLTVT.

Only a few counts were recorded for this clone. This chain uses TRBV28 with TRBJ2-7; D is unclear. The CDR3 contains 16 residues. V shed 5 bases and J shed 3 bases, with 20 bases lying between them. Germline V gene data show CDR1 as MDHEN and CDR2 as SYDVKM. The chain's CDR3 is CASSPRPRSGVYEQYF. In nucleotides, the CDR3 is TGTGCCAGCAGTCCCCGACCCAGGTCCGGTGTCTACGAGCAGTACTTC.